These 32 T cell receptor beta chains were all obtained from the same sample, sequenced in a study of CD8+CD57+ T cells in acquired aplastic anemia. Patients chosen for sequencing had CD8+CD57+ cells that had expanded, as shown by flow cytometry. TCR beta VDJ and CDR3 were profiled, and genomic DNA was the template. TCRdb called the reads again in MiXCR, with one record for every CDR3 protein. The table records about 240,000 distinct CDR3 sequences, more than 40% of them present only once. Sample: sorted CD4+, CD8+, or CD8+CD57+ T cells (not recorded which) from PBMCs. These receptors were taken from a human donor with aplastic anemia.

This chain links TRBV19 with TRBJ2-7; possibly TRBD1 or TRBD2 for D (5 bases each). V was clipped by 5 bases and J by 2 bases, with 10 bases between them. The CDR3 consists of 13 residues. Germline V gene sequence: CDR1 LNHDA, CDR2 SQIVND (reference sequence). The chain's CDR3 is CASSPGPTYEQYV. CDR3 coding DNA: TGTGCCAGTAGTCCGGGACCAACCTACGAGCAGTACGTC.

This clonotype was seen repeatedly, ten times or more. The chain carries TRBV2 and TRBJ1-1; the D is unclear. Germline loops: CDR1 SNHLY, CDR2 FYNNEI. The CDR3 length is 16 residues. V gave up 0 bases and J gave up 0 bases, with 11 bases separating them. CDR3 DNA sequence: TGTGCCAGCAGTGAAGCGCGGTTCACCGTGAACACTGAAGCTTTCTTT. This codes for CASSEARFTVNTEAFF.

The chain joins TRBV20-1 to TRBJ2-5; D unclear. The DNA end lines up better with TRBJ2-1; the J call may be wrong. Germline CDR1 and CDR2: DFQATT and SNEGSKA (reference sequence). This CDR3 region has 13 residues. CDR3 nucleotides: TGCAGTGCTAGATCAGGAGTATACAATGAGCAGTTCTTC. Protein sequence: CSARSGVYNEQFF.

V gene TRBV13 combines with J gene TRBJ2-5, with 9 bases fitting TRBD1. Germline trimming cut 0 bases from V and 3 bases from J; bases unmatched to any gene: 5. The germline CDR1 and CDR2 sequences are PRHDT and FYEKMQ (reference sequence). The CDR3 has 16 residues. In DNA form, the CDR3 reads TGTGCCAGCAGCTTAGGGGACAGGGGTTTAGAAGAGACCCAGTACTTC. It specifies CASSLGDRGLEETQYF.

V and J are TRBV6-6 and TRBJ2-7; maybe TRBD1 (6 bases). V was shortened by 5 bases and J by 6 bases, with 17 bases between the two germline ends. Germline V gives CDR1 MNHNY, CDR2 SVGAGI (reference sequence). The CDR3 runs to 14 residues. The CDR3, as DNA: TGTGCCAGCAGTACCCAATTTCAGGGGTTCGAGCAGTACTTC. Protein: CASSTQFQGFEQYF.

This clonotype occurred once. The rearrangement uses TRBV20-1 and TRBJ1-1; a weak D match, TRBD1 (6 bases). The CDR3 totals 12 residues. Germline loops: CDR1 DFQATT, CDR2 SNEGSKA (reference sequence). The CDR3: CSCGQTNTEAFF. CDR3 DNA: TGCAGCTGCGGACAGACGAACACTGAAGCTTTCTTT.

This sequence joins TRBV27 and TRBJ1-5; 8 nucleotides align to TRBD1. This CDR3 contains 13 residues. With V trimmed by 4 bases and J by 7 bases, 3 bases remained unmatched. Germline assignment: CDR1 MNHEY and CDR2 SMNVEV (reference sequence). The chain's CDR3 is CASSYRGDQPQHF. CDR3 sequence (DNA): TGTGCCAGCAGTTACAGGGGGGACCAGCCCCAGCATTTT.

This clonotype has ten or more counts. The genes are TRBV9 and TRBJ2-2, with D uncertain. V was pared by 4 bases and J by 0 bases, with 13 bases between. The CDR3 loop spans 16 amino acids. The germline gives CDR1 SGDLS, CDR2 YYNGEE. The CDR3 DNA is TGTGCCAGCAGCCGCACAACGACGGCGAACACCGGGGAGCTGTTTTTT. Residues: CASSRTTTANTGELFF.

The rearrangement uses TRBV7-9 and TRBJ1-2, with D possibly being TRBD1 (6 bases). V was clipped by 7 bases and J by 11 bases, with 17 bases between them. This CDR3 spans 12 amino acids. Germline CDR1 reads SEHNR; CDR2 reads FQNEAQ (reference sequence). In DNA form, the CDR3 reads TGTGCCAGCACCACGCGGTGGCAGGGGTACACCTTC. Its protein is CASTTRWQGYTF.

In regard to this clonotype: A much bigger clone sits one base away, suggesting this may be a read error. CDR3 DNA: TGTGCCAGCACCCAGGGGGAGAGCAATGGGCAGTTCTTC. This translates into CASTQGESNGQFF. The rearrangement joins TRBV4-2 to TRBJ2-1; TRBD1 matches at 7 bases. This CDR3 has 13 amino acids. Germline V lookup: CDR1 LGHNA, CDR2 YNFKEQ.

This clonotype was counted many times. CDR3 coding DNA: TGTGCCAGCAGCTTTTTAGTGCAGGGATTATATGGCTACACCTTC. Translated: CASSFLVQGLYGYTF. The rearrangement joins TRBV7-9 to TRBJ1-2; perhaps TRBD1 as D (5 bases). Germline lookup yields CDR1 SEHNR and CDR2 FQNEAQ (reference sequence). The CDR3 totals 15 residues. V was trimmed by 3 bases and J by 5 bases, leaving 16 bases between them.

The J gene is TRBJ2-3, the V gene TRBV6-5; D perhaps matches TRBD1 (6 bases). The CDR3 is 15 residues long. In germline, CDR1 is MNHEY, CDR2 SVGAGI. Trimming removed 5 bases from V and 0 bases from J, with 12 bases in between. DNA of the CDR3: TGTGCCAGCAGTGAACAGGGCCCGAGCACAGATACGCAGTATTTT. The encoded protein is CASSEQGPSTDTQYF.

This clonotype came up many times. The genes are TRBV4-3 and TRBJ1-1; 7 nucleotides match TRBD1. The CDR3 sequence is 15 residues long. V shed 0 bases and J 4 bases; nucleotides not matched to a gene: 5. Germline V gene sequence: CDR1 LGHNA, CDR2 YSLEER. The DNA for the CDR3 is TGCGCCAGCAGCCAAGATCCAGGGGGTTTCACTGAAGCTTTCTTT. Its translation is CASSQDPGGFTEAFF.

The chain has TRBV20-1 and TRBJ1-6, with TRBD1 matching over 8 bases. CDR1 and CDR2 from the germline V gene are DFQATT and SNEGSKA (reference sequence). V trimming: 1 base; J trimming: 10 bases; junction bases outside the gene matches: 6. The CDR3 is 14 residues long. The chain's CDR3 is CSARAGQESSPLHF. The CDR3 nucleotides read TGCAGTGCTAGAGCGGGACAGGAATCCTCACCCCTCCACTTT.

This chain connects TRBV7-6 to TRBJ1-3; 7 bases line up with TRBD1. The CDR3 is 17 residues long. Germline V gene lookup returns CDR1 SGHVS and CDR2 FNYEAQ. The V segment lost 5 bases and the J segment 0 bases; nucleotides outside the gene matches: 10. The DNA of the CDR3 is TGTGCCAGCAGCCCCCTCCCGGACAGGAGCTCTGGAAACACCATATATTTT. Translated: CASSPLPDRSSGNTIYF.

The DNA of the CDR3 is TGTGCCAGCAGCCCCGGCGGGACAGCGAGCTCCTATAATTCACCCCTCCACTTT. As protein: CASSPGGTASSYNSPLHF. The rearrangement links TRBV6-6 to TRBJ1-6; 7 bases are shared with TRBD1. This CDR3 contains 18 residues. The V gene end was trimmed by 6 bases and the J gene end by 0 bases; junction bases not matched to a gene: 11. Germline V gene lookup returns CDR1 MNHNY and CDR2 SVGAGI (reference sequence).

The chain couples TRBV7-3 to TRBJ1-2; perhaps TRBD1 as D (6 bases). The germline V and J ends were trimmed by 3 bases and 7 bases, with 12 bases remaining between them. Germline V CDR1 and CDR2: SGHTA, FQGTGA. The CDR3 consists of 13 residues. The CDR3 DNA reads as TGTGCCAGCAGCTTTGGGGGGGCTGCTGGCTACACCTTC. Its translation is CASSFGGAAGYTF.

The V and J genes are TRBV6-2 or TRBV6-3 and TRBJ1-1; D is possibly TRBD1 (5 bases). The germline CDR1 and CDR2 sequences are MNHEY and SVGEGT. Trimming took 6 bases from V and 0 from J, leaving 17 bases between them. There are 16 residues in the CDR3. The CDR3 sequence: CASRLLRDFMNTEAFF. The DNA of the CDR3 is TGTGCCAGCAGGCTTCTCCGGGACTTCATGAACACTGAAGCTTTCTTT.

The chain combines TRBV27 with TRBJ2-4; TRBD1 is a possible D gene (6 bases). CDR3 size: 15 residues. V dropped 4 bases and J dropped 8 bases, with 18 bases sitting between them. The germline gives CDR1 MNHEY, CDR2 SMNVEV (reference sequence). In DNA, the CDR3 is TGTGCCAGCAGTTCCGATGAGGGACAATCGGACATTCAGTACTTC. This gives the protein CASSSDEGQSDIQYF.

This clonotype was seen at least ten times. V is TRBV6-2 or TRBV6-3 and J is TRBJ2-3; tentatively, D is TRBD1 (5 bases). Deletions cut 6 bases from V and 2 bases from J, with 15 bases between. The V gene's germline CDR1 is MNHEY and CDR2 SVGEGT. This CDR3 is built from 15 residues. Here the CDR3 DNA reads TGTGCCAGCAGCCAAGGACATTCGCCCACAGATACGCAGTATTTT. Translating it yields CASSQGHSPTDTQYF.

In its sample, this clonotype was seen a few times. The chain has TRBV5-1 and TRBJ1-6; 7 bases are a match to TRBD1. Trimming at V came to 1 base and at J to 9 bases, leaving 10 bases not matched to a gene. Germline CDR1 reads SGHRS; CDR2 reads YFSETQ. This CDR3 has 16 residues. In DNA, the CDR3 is TGCGCCAGCAGCTTGTCATCCCGACAGGGTGGTTCACCCCTCCACTTT. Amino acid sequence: CASSLSSRQGGSPLHF.

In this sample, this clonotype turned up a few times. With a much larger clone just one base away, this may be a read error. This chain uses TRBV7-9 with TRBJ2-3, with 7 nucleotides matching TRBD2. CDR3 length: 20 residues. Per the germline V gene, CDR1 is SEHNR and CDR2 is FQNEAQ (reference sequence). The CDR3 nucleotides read TGTGCCAGCAGCTTAGTGACTAGCAGAGGCCCATCGACTAGCACAGATACGCGGTATTTT. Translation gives CASSLVTSRGPSTSTDTRYF.

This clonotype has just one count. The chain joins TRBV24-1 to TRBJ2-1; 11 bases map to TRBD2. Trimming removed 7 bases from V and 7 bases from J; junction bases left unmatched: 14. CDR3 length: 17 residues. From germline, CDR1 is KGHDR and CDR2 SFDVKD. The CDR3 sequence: CATSRGVSGGASNEQFF. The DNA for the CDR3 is TGTGCCACCAGCCGAGGGGTTAGCGGGGGGGCGAGTAATGAGCAGTTCTTC.

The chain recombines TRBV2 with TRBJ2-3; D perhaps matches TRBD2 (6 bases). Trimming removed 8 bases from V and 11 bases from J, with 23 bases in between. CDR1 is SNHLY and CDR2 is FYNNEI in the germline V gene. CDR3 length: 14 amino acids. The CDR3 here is CASYGGRGGNEQYF. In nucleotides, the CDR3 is TGTGCCAGCTACGGGGGACGTGGCGGCAATGAGCAGTATTTT.

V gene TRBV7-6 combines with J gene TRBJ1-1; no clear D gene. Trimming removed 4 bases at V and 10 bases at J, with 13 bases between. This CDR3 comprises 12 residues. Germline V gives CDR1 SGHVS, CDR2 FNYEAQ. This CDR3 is CASSSPPSAAFF. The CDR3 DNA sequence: TGTGCCAGCAGCTCACCTCCTTCGGCAGCTTTCTTT.

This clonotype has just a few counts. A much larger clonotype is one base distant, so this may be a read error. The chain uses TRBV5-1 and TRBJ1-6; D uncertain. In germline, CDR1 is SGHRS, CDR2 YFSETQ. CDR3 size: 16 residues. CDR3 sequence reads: CASSLARTLNNSPLRF. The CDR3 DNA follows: TGCGCCAGCAGCTTGGCAAGAACCTTGAATAATTCACCCCTCCGCTTT.

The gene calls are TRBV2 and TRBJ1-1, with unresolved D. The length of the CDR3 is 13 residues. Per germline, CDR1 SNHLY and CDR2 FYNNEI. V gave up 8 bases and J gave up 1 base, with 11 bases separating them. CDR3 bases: TGTGCCAGCCATCAGGCTGCGAACACTGAAGCTTTCTTT. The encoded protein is CASHQAANTEAFF.

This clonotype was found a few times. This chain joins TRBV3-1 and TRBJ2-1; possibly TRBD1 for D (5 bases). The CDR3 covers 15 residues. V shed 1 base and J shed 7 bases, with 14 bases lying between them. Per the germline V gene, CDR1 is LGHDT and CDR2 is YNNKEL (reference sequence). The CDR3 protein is CASSQGQGKGNEQFF. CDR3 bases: TGTGCCAGCAGCCAAGGGCAGGGAAAAGGAAATGAGCAGTTCTTC.

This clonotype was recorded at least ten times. In DNA, the CDR3 is TGTGCCAGCAGCTCCCGACAGGGCCATAGCACAGATACGCAGTATTTT. Protein sequence: CASSSRQGHSTDTQYF. This chain connects TRBV13 to TRBJ2-3, with 7 bases lining up with TRBD1. CDR3 length: 16 residues. The germline CDR1 and CDR2 sequences are PRHDT and FYEKMQ (reference sequence). J was trimmed by 0 bases and V by 4 bases; bases with no gene match: 7.

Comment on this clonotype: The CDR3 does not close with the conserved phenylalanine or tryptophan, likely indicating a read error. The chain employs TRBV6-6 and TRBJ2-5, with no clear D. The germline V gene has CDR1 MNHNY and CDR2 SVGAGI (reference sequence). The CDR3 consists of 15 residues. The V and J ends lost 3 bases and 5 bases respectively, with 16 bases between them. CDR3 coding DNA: TGTGCCAGCAGTTATAATAACTTGGAGATTGAGACCCAGTACTCC. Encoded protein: CASSYNNLEIETQYS.

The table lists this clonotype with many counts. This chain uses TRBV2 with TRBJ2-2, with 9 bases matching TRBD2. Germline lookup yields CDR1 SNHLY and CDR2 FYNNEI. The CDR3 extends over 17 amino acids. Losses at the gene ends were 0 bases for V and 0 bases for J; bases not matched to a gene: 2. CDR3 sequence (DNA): TGTGCCAGCAGTGAAGCTAGCGGGGGACCGAACACCGGGGAGCTGTTTTTT. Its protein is CASSEASGGPNTGELFF.

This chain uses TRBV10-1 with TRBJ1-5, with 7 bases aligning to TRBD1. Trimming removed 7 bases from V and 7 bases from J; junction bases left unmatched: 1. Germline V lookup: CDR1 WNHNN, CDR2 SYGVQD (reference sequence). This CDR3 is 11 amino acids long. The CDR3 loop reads CASTQGQPQHF. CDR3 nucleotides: TGCGCCAGCACACAGGGGCAGCCCCAGCATTTT.